The present T cell receptor (beta chain) was sequenced within a study of blood T cell repertoires in COVID-19. About the study: COVID-19 samples from acute and convalescent phases originated in the United States, Italy and Spain. Sample material is recorded as cDNA or gDNA derived from T cells, B-cell-depleted T cells, or PBMCs.

How the authors handled the data: Estimation of nucleated cell counts was performed using reference gene primer amplification. Profiling relied on immunoSEQ multiplex PCR, and the TCRdb table lists in-frame clones only, not all of them. D and trimming come from the DNA, and the V and J calls and clone size come from that table. The table includes over 10,000 clones, 88% detected once. The junction had 2 bases not matched to a gene; V was cut back by 6 bases and J by 1 base. Germline lookup yields CDR1 MNHEY and CDR2 SMNVEV (reference sequence). The CDR3 covers 14 residues. The sequenced sample consisted of peripheral blood. V is TRBV27 and J is TRBJ1-5; TRBD1 matches 8 bases. The TCR comes from a human donor in a cohort sampled during active COVID-19. The DNA of the CDR3 is TGTGCCAGCAGGAGGACAGGGAGCAATCAGCCCCAGCATTTT. Its protein is CASRRTGSNQPQHF.